This T cell receptor (beta chain) came from a study of shared clonotypes between healthy human individuals. The V end lost 4 bases, the J end lost 6 bases, and 23 bases lay between the germline ends. Per germline, CDR1 SGHNT and CDR2 YYREEE (reference sequence). The CDR3 runs 16 residues. Here immunoSEQ multiplex PCR was the method, and the copy in TCRdb shows in-frame clones only, minus some. The sample yields millions of clones, roughly 95% seen once. This sequence originates from a man between 18 and 29 years old in good health. The specimen was naive CD4+ T cells sorted from blood. Subset of the sample: CD45RA+ positively selected. The chain uses TRBV5-4 and TRBJ2-7, with no clear D. This CDR3 is CASSPNGLGLNIEQYF. DNA for the CDR3: TGTGCCAGCAGCCCCAACGGTTTAGGCCTTAATATCGAGCAGTACTTC. The full variable domain, completed using reference TRBV5-4 and TRBJ2-7, is ETGVTQSPTHLIKTRGQQVTLRCSSQSGHNTVSWYQQALGQGPQFIFQYYREEENGRGNFPPRFSGLQFPNYSSELNVNALELDDSALYLCASSPNGLGLNIEQYFGPGTRLTVT.